These 26 T cell receptor beta chains originate from one sample sequenced in a study of human T cells and chemical hapten exposure. Time point noted: patch test 2, 6 weeks after DPC sensitization. Treatment described: therapeutic diphenylcyclopropenone sensitization with weekly scalp DPC. TCRdb recomputed calls from the RACE reads with MiXCR, one row per CDR3 protein. Seen here are 40,000 to 45,000 distinct CDR3 sequences, just under 9% observed once, and the top ten hold 15%. The sequenced sample was whole blood, obtained in connection with sensitization to the hapten diphenylcyclopropenone (DPC). These receptors were obtained from a woman aged 40 to 50 with alopecia areata. Some clones in this sample may be carry-over from other donors' samples.

The sample holds many counts of this clonotype. The chain uses TRBV20-1 and TRBJ1-1, with 7 bases fitting TRBD1. Germline CDR1 is DFQATT and CDR2 is SNEGSKA (reference sequence). V gave up 2 bases and J gave up 3 bases; unmatched junction bases: 9. This CDR3 is 15 amino acids long. The CDR3 is CSARNPATGDTEAFF. CDR3 in DNA: TGCAGTGCTAGAAATCCCGCAACAGGGGACACTGAAGCTTTCTTT.

This clonotype was detected only a few times. Here the CDR3 DNA reads TGTGCCAGCAGCTTAGCTCGAGCGGGGGTAGGGGAGACCCAGTACTTC. It is translated as CASSLARAGVGETQYF. The chain has TRBV11-2 and TRBJ2-5; TRBD2 matches at 8 bases. Germline CDR1 reads SGHAT; CDR2 reads FQNNGV. CDR3 length equals 16 residues. Trimming took 1 base from V and 5 from J; bases not matched to a gene: 9.

The rearrangement joins TRBV20-1 to TRBJ1-3; TRBD1 might be the D (5 bases). V was clipped by 1 base and J by 4 bases, with 11 bases between them. CDR3 size: 14 residues. The V gene's germline CDR1 is DFQATT and CDR2 SNEGSKA (reference sequence). The CDR3 sequence is CSARVPTDGNTIYF. CDR3 DNA sequence: TGCAGTGCTAGAGTTCCGACAGACGGAAACACCATATATTTT.

The gene calls are TRBV29-1 and TRBJ2-2; D may correspond to TRBD1 or TRBD2 (6 bases each). The CDR3 totals 17 residues. Germline values: CDR1 SQVTM, CDR2 ANQGSEA. V was trimmed by 0 bases and J by 6 bases, leaving 20 bases between them. As DNA, the CDR3 is TGCAGCGTTGAAGAAGGGGGGCCGGACGACTGGGCCGGGGAGCTGTTTTTT. It codes for CSVEEGGPDDWAGELFF.

This clonotype was picked up many times. The genes are TRBV27 and TRBJ1-1, with D unresolved. This CDR3 comprises 11 residues. Germline V gives CDR1 MNHEY, CDR2 SMNVEV (reference sequence). Deletions cut 5 bases from V and 7 bases from J, with 8 bases between. The CDR3: CASSLRGEAFF. In DNA form, the CDR3 reads TGTGCCAGCAGTCTCCGAGGTGAAGCTTTCTTT.

This clonotype came up many times. The V call is TRBV5-5, the J call TRBJ1-2; D perhaps matches TRBD1 (5 bases). CDR1 is SGHKS, CDR2 YYEKEE, per germline (reference sequence). V gave up 2 bases and J gave up 8 bases, with 22 bases separating them. The CDR3 is 16 amino acids. The chain's CDR3 is CASSFSSGLGHQGYTF. The CDR3 DNA reads as TGTGCCAGCAGCTTTAGTTCGGGGCTAGGTCATCAAGGCTACACCTTC.

By share, this clonotype ranks as medium-sized (0.01 to 0.1%). V and J are TRBV7-8 and TRBJ2-7; TRBD1 or TRBD2 may be the D gene (5 bases each). Trimming stripped 5 bases from V and 2 bases from J, with 13 bases between. CDR3 length: 14 residues. The germline gives CDR1 SGHVS, CDR2 FQNEAQ. CDR3 nucleotides: TGTGCCAGCAGCCGGGGCCTCACAGCCTACGAGCAGTACTTC. Protein: CASSRGLTAYEQYF.

The CDR3 coding sequence is TGTGCCAGCACCCTCTTGGGGGACAGCTGGCAGTACTTC. Residues: CASTLLGDSWQYF. The chain links TRBV2 to TRBJ2-7, with 7 nucleotides matching TRBD1. Germline V CDR1 and CDR2: SNHLY, FYNNEI. The CDR3 runs 13 residues. V shed 7 bases and J 9 bases; nucleotides not matched to a gene: 12.

The table lists this clonotype with many counts. The chain carries TRBV18 and TRBJ1-5, with 7 bases matching TRBD1. CDR1 and CDR2 from the germline V gene are KGHSH and LQKENI. Trimming took 3 bases from V and 0 from J; bases not matched to a gene: 2. The CDR3 contains 15 residues. The CDR3 loop is CASSPQGDSNQPQHF. The CDR3 DNA is TGTGCCAGCTCACCCCAGGGGGATAGCAATCAGCCCCAGCATTTT.

This clonotype appeared a single time. At one end the junction does not follow the germline gene, possibly because of a read error. The chain uses TRBV29-1 and TRBJ1-2; D remains unclear. The CDR3 loop spans 12 amino acids. The germline V gene encodes CDR1 SQVTM and CDR2 ANQGSEA. DNA for the CDR3: TGCAGCGCTCAACCCGGGGTCCCCCCCGTCGCCTTC. Its translation: CSAQPGVPPVAF.

In its sample, this clonotype was seen many times. The rearrangement links TRBV7-9 to TRBJ1-2, with D perhaps matching TRBD1 (5 bases). Germline V gene lookup returns CDR1 SEHNR and CDR2 FQNEAQ (reference sequence). The V end lost 1 base, the J end lost 5 bases, and 8 bases lay between the germline ends. CDR3 length: 13 amino acids. CDR3 residues: CASSLDRLYGYTF. The DNA of the CDR3 is TGTGCCAGCAGCTTAGACAGGTTGTATGGCTACACCTTC.

V is TRBV18 and J is TRBJ1-4; D possibly corresponds to TRBD1 (5 bases). Germline V lookup: CDR1 KGHSH, CDR2 LQKENI. Deletions cut 4 bases from V and 3 bases from J, with 15 bases between. This CDR3 contains 16 residues. CDR3 residues: CASSQWGTPSNEKLFF. For the CDR3, the DNA is TGTGCCAGCTCACAGTGGGGGACGCCTTCTAATGAAAAACTGTTTTTT. Full variable domain (rest looked up from reference TRBV18 and TRBJ1-4): NAGVMQNPRHLVRRRGQEARLRCSPMKGHSHVYWYRQLPEEGLKFMVYLQKENIIDESGMPKERFSAEFPKEGPSILRIQQVVRGDSAAYFCASSQWGTPSNEKLFFGSGTQLSVL.

The rearrangement links TRBV7-6 to TRBJ2-5, with no clear D. Germline V lookup: CDR1 SGHVS, CDR2 FNYEAQ. Trimming shortened V by 5 bases and J by 3 bases, and 4 bases separated the two germline ends. CDR3 size: 11 residues. CDR3 coding DNA: TGTGCCAGCAGCGAAAAAGAGACCCAGTACTTC. It encodes CASSEKETQYF.

This clonotype was counted between two and nine times. The chain combines TRBV7-8 with TRBJ2-3; TRBD2 matches at 8 bases. The junction had 5 bases not matched to a gene; V was cut back by 5 bases and J by 4 bases. The V gene's germline CDR1 is SGHVS and CDR2 FQNEAQ. This CDR3 region has 14 residues. The CDR3 protein is CASSTGGRSDTQYF. CDR3 DNA sequence: TGTGCCAGCAGCACGGGGGGGCGTTCAGATACGCAGTATTTT.

This clonotype appeared many times. V gene TRBV5-1 combines with J gene TRBJ1-5, with 11 bases identical to TRBD1. This CDR3 spans 15 amino acids. CDR1 is SGHRS and CDR2 is YFSETQ in the germline V gene. The J segment lost 7 bases and the V segment lost 4 bases, leaving 7 bases of the junction unmatched. CDR3 residues: CASSRSGTGGQPQHF. Written as DNA, the CDR3 is TGCGCCAGCAGCCGATCCGGGACAGGGGGGCAGCCCCAGCATTTT.

This clonotype came up many times. The genes are TRBV7-8 and TRBJ2-3, with D hard to call. This CDR3 comprises 12 residues. V dropped 6 bases and J dropped 2 bases, with 6 bases sitting between them. Germline CDR1 SGHVS, CDR2 FQNEAQ. DNA for the CDR3: TGTGCCAGCAGACCAAACACAGATACGCAGTATTTT. This translates into CASRPNTDTQYF.

This clonotype has a count of ten or more. The V and J genes are TRBV7-2 and TRBJ2-1; tentatively, D is TRBD2 (5 bases). V was shortened by 5 bases and J by 2 bases, with 13 bases between the two germline ends. CDR3 length: 15 amino acids. The germline V gene has CDR1 SGHTA and CDR2 FQGNSA. The CDR3 here is CASSAWTPPYNEQFF. CDR3 bases: TGTGCCAGCAGCGCCTGGACTCCCCCCTACAATGAGCAGTTCTTC. The entire variable domain, with the rest obtained from reference TRBV7-2 and TRBJ2-1, is as follows: GAGVSQSPSNKVTEKGKDVELRCDPISGHTALYWYRQSLGQGLEFLIYFQGNSAPDKSGLPSDRFSAERTGGSVSTLTIQRTQQEDSAVYLCASSAWTPPYNEQFFGPGTRLTVL.

This clonotype was recorded many times. In DNA form, the CDR3 reads TGCAGCGTGGAAATTCTGGGGACGGACTACAATCAGCCCCAGCATTTT. It codes for CSVEILGTDYNQPQHF. The chain couples TRBV29-1 to TRBJ1-5; D may be TRBD1 (5 bases). Germline values: CDR1 SQVTM, CDR2 ANQGSEA. V dropped 6 bases and J dropped 3 bases, with 21 bases sitting between them. This CDR3 is 16 amino acids long.

This clonotype appeared many times. V and J are TRBV6-1 and TRBJ2-7, with no clear D. Trimming shortened V by 3 bases and J by 4 bases, and 10 bases separated the two germline ends. CDR1 is MNHNS, CDR2 SASEGT, per germline. The CDR3 consists of 13 residues. The CDR3 nucleotides are TGTGCCAGCAGTGATCTGGGTCTGTACGAGCAGTACTTC. This encodes CASSDLGLYEQYF.

There are a few counts of this clonotype. V and J are TRBV20-1 and TRBJ2-3, with 7 bases identical to TRBD2. V shed 2 bases, J shed 1 base, and the junction held 3 bases outside the gene matches. This CDR3 comprises 14 residues. From germline, CDR1 is DFQATT and CDR2 SNEGSKA (reference sequence). The CDR3 is CSARRGGGTDTQYF. The DNA for the CDR3 is TGCAGTGCTAGAAGGGGAGGGGGCACAGATACGCAGTATTTT.

V and J are TRBV28 and TRBJ2-7, with 7 bases matching TRBD2. The CDR3 consists of 14 residues. Looked up from germline, CDR1 is MDHEN and CDR2 is SYDVKM. The V and J ends lost 6 bases and 2 bases, in that order; junction bases with no gene match: 7. The CDR3 loop is CASSQLAAAYEQYF. The DNA for the CDR3 is TGTGCCAGCAGCCAGCTAGCGGCGGCCTACGAGCAGTACTTC.

As for this clonotype: This could be a read error, since a much larger clone is one nucleotide away. The chain joins TRBV6-2 or TRBV6-3 to TRBJ1-5, with no clear D. Germline V gene data show CDR1 as MNHEY and CDR2 as SVGEGT. V lost 5 bases and J 3 bases, leaving 8 bases between the germline ends. The CDR3 is 13 amino acids. The CDR3 spells CASSLRINQPQHF. The CDR3 region has the DNA TGTGCCAGCAGTCTCCGGATCAATCAGCCCCAGCATTTT.

The sample holds many counts of this clonotype. The chain is built from TRBV6-5 and TRBJ1-2; D uncertain. V was shortened by 5 bases and J by 1 base, with 5 bases between the two germline ends. This CDR3 has 12 amino acids. Germline values: CDR1 MNHEY, CDR2 SVGAGI. The DNA of the CDR3 is TGTGCCAGCAGTCGAGTTAACTATGGCTACACCTTC. Its protein is CASSRVNYGYTF.

Ten or more counts support this clonotype. Because it lacks the conserved phenylalanine or tryptophan at the end, this CDR3 is likely a read error. The limits of the CDR3 on the DNA are not certain, so only TCRdb's listed CDR3 is given. The chain links TRBV21-1 to TRBJ2-4; TRBD2 is the table's D call and was not checked against the DNA. TRBV21-1 is a pseudogene. 9 amino acids form the CDR3, both terminal residues included. CDR3 loop: CASRTLRSR.

This clonotype was observed a handful of times. The chain recombines TRBV30 with TRBJ2-7, with 8 bases lining up with TRBD1. The J segment lost 3 bases and the V segment lost 3 bases, leaving 10 bases of the junction unmatched. Germline V gene sequence: CDR1 GTSNPN, CDR2 SVGIG (reference sequence). CDR3 length: 15 amino acids. The CDR3 loop is CAWSASPGGFYEQYF. Here the CDR3 DNA reads TGTGCCTGGAGCGCTTCACCAGGGGGCTTCTACGAGCAGTACTTC.

This chain links TRBV4-3 with TRBJ2-1; 12 bases line up with TRBD2. The V and J ends lost 0 bases and 7 bases, in that order; junction bases with no gene match: 7. Looked up from germline, CDR1 is LGHNA and CDR2 is YSLEER. The CDR3 sequence is 17 residues long. The CDR3 is CASSQESSTSGGNEQFF. CDR3 DNA: TGCGCCAGCAGCCAAGAGTCCTCGACTAGCGGGGGAAATGAGCAGTTCTTC.